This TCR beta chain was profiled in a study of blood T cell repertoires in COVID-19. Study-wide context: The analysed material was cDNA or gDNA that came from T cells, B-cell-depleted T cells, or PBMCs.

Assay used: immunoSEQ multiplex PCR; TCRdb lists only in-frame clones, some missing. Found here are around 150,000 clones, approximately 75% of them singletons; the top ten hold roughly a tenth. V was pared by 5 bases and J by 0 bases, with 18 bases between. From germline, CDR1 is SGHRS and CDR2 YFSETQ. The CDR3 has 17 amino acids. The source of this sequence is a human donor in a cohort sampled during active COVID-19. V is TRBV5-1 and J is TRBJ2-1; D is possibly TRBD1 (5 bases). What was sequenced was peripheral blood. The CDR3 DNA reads TGCGCCAGCAGGGAAAACCTAGGGGCCAGCTCCTACAATGAGCAGTTCTTC. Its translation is CASRENLGASSYNEQFF.